This TCR beta chain was recorded in a study of T cell responses to AZD1222 COVID-19 vaccine. Background on the study: Second-dose schedules of about 4 or about 12 weeks were combined. Findings and caveats of the study: The donor cohort was predominantly white British with a female majority, and clonal diversity may have been underestimated. Unmutated variant regions are reportedly the target of nearly half of TCRs that are spike-specific. Only 5 or 6 individuals given AZD1222 were seropositive at baseline.

Profiled with immunoSEQ multiplex PCR; TCRdb holds only in-frame clones, not every one. This sample has 120,000 or so clones, with 85% to 90% found just once. With regard to this clone: The target antigen is unknown. The sample has other DNA sequences that encode this CDR3 too.

The CDR3 has 13 residues. Trimming took 3 bases from V and 1 from J, leaving 6 bases between them. Germline values: CDR1 LNHNV, CDR2 YYDKDF (reference sequence). The V gene is TRBV15, the J gene TRBJ1-1, with a weak D call TRBD1 (6 bases). The receptor's source is an adult in good health. Sequencing was performed on peripheral blood, taken on day 0 of AZD1222 vaccination. CDR3 in amino acids: CATSRDRNTEAFF. In DNA form, the CDR3 reads TGTGCCACCAGCAGGGACAGGAACACTGAAGCTTTCTTT.